The 23 T cell receptor beta chains below were found in one sample sequenced in a study of T cells in Graves' hyperthyroidism and ophthalmopathy. RNA transcripts served as the template for amplifying TCR beta CDR3 regions. HTBI primers were the set used in a first-round RT-PCR of the TCR CDR3. Using its own MiXCR run on the multiplex PCR reads, TCRdb lists one record per CDR3 protein. The repertoire holds nearly 600,000 distinct CDR3 sequences, with 12% to 15% as singletons. Sequenced material: blood. The receptors derive from a woman under 30 with Graves' ophthalmopathy.

This clonotype was picked up many times. The chain carries TRBV2 and TRBJ1-1; D unresolved. Germline CDR1 SNHLY, CDR2 FYNNEI. CDR3 length: 14 residues. V was clipped by 8 bases and J by 0 bases, with 13 bases between them. The CDR3 bases are TGTGCCAGCTCCTTGCGTGGGGTGAACACTGAAGCTTTCTTT. This codes for CASSLRGVNTEAFF.

This clonotype was found a few times. The chain joins TRBV6-1 to TRBJ2-7, with D unresolved. Trimming stripped 4 bases from V and 0 bases from J, with 10 bases between. Germline assignment: CDR1 MNHNS and CDR2 SASEGT. CDR3 length equals 14 residues. Written as DNA, the CDR3 is TGTGCCAGCAGTGTGCTCCTGAGCTCCTACGAGCAGTACTTC. It is translated as CASSVLLSSYEQYF.

This clonotype was counted ten times or more. The chain employs TRBV30 and TRBJ2-7; tentative D call: TRBD2 (5 bases). Germline V gives CDR1 GTSNPN, CDR2 SVGIG (reference sequence). This CDR3 contains 12 residues. The germline V and J ends were trimmed by 4 bases and 5 bases, with 12 bases remaining between them. In DNA form, the CDR3 reads TGTGCCTGGACAGGCGGACTTCACGAGCAGTACTTC. This gives the protein CAWTGGLHEQYF.

This clonotype was recorded many times. This chain connects TRBV2 to TRBJ2-2, with D unresolved. The V gene's germline CDR1 is SNHLY and CDR2 FYNNEI. V lost 1 base, J lost 0 bases, and 9 bases lay in between. The length of the CDR3 is 16 residues. The CDR3 DNA follows: TGTGCCAGCAGTGAAGTGGCGGCATCGAACACCGGGGAGCTGTTTTTT. Translation gives CASSEVAASNTGELFF.

This clonotype was counted at least ten times. This chain links TRBV4-1 with TRBJ1-6; D may be TRBD1 (5 bases). The germline V gene has CDR1 MGHRA and CDR2 YSYEKL. The CDR3 is 16 residues long. V was shortened by 2 bases and J by 7 bases, with 15 bases between the two germline ends. The CDR3 sequence: CASSQSNSGVNSPLHF. The CDR3 DNA follows: TGCGCCAGCAGCCAATCGAACTCGGGGGTAAATTCACCCCTCCACTTT.

There are many counts of this clonotype. This chain connects TRBV7-9 to TRBJ2-1; D might be TRBD2 (6 bases). Germline assignment: CDR1 SEHNR and CDR2 FQNEAQ (reference sequence). Trimming took off 1 base at V and 8 bases at J, with 21 bases between the two ends. This CDR3 has 17 residues. The CDR3 sequence: CASSLGVGGSGTDEQFF. The DNA for the CDR3 is TGTGCCAGCAGCTTAGGAGTTGGGGGGAGTGGCACCGATGAGCAGTTCTTC.

Many counts were recorded for this clonotype. This chain connects TRBV7-9 to TRBJ1-1; D remains ambiguous. CDR3 length: 15 residues. Germline values: CDR1 SEHNR, CDR2 FQNEAQ (reference sequence). Trimming shortened V by 6 bases and J by 0 bases, and 14 bases separated the two germline ends. CDR3 sequence: CASRKDYRMNTEAFF. The CDR3 DNA reads as TGTGCCAGCAGAAAAGACTATAGGATGAACACTGAAGCTTTCTTT.

Here the CDR3 DNA reads TGTGCCAGCAGCTCGGCCGCCGGCGGGGGACTAGCGGGCTACAATGAGCAGTTCTTC. This encodes CASSSAAGGGLAGYNEQFF. The chain carries TRBV28 and TRBJ2-1; 12 bases are a match to TRBD2. Germline CDR1 reads MDHEN; CDR2 reads SYDVKM. CDR3 size: 19 residues. Losses at the gene ends were 6 bases for V and 3 bases for J; bases not matched to a gene: 15.

This clonotype came up many times. This chain links TRBV6-2 or TRBV6-3 with TRBJ1-2; unclear D gene. CDR3 length: 14 residues. Trimming removed 4 bases at V and 5 bases at J, with 14 bases between. From germline, CDR1 is MNHEY and CDR2 SVGEGT. The CDR3 DNA reads TGTGCCAGCAGTTCCATCGGACGGATTTATGGCTACACCTTC. It translates to CASSSIGRIYGYTF.

This clonotype was seen a handful of times. The chain links TRBV30 to TRBJ2-2; D gene ambiguous. Trimming cost V 1 base and J 5 bases, with 11 bases left between them. The CDR3 covers 14 residues. Germline V lookup: CDR1 GTSNPN, CDR2 SVGIG (reference sequence). The CDR3 DNA sequence: TGTGCCTGGAGTGCACCTTACCTGACCGGGGAGCTGTTTTTT. It yields the protein CAWSAPYLTGELFF.

This clonotype has a count of ten or more. The J gene is TRBJ2-3, the V gene TRBV12-3 or TRBV12-4, with D uncertain. V was clipped by 6 bases and J by 1 base, with 14 bases between them. CDR3 length: 15 residues. The CDR3 region is CASSPSDMGTDTQYF. In DNA form, the CDR3 reads TGTGCCAGCAGCCCCTCCGACATGGGCACAGATACGCAGTATTTT.

This clonotype came up many times. The chain recombines TRBV7-2 with TRBJ1-5; 10 bases fit TRBD1. This CDR3 is built from 14 residues. V dropped 5 bases and J dropped 6; count of bases not matched to a gene: 4. CDR1 is SGHTA and CDR2 is FQGNSA in the germline V gene. CDR3 DNA sequence: TGTGCCAGCAGCGCCGGACAGGGGGGTCAGCCCCAGCATTTT. Its translation is CASSAGQGGQPQHF.

This clonotype was counted many times. The chain couples TRBV5-1 to TRBJ2-2; 8 bases align to TRBD2. The germline V gene encodes CDR1 SGHRS and CDR2 YFSETQ. The J segment lost 5 bases and the V segment lost 0 bases, leaving 12 bases of the junction unmatched. The CDR3 has 18 residues. CDR3 sequence reads: CASSLAGLVLGGTGELFF. The CDR3 nucleotides read TGCGCCAGCAGCTTGGCGGGACTAGTCCTCGGGGGGACCGGGGAGCTGTTTTTT. Full variable domain (missing parts from reference TRBV5-1 and TRBJ2-2): KAGVTQTPRYLIKTRGQQVTLSCSPISGHRSVSWYQQTPGQGLQFLFEYFSETQRNKGNFPGRFSGRQFSNSRSEMNVSTLELGDSALYLCASSLAGLVLGGTGELFFGEGSRLTVL.

There are many counts of this clonotype. This chain uses TRBV7-9 with TRBJ2-5; D is uncertain. CDR1 SEHNR and CDR2 FQNEAQ come from the germline V gene (reference sequence). The CDR3 totals 14 residues. Trimming took 3 bases from V and 2 from J, leaving 10 bases between them. The CDR3 coding sequence is TGTGCCAGCAGCTTTGGCCAGCATCAAGAGACCCAGTACTTC. Its translation is CASSFGQHQETQYF.

Notes on this clonotype: The junction differs from germline at one of its ends, possibly a read error. This chain links TRBV2 with TRBJ1-1; the match to TRBD1 covers 8 bases. Per germline, CDR1 SNHLY and CDR2 FYNNEI. The CDR3 is made up of 13 amino acids. CDR3 sequence (DNA): TGTGCCAGCAGTTCAGGGGGCAACACTGGAGCTTTCTTT. Translation gives CASSSGGNTGAFF. The variable domain in full, completed from reference TRBV2 and TRBJ1-1, reads EPEVTQTPSHQVTQMGQEVILRCVPISNHLYFYWYRQILGQKVEFLVSFYNNEISEKSEIFDDQFSVERPDGSNFTLKIRSTKLEDSAMYFCASSSGGNTGAFFGQGTRLTVV.

This clonotype was recorded a few times. J is TRBJ1-2 and V is TRBV4-3, with D hard to call. Germline V gene lookup returns CDR1 LGHNA and CDR2 YSLEER. Trimming cost V 0 bases and J 0 bases, with 5 bases left between them. CDR3 length: 14 residues. The CDR3 sequence: CASSQETPNYGYTF. CDR3 nucleotides: TGCGCCAGCAGCCAAGAGACCCCTAACTATGGCTACACCTTC.

This clonotype was seen ten or more times. The chain recombines TRBV20-1 with TRBJ1-2; D possibly corresponds to TRBD1 (5 bases). V was shortened by 4 bases and J by 3 bases, with 18 bases between the two germline ends. Germline V gives CDR1 DFQATT, CDR2 SNEGSKA (reference sequence). The CDR3 is 15 amino acids. CDR3 sequence reads: CSATTPHQGYYGYTF. The CDR3 DNA reads TGCAGTGCTACGACCCCACACCAGGGATACTATGGCTACACCTTC.

The chain couples TRBV20-1 to TRBJ1-3; no reliable D call. The CDR3 totals 16 residues. Germline-derived CDR1 and CDR2 are DFQATT and SNEGSKA (reference sequence). Trimming stripped 1 base from V and 4 bases from J, with 17 bases between. CDR3 DNA: TGCAGTGCTAGAGGTCCACGATCCTACCGGGGAAACACCATATATTTT. Protein sequence: CSARGPRSYRGNTIYF.

The chain uses TRBV4-3 and TRBJ2-3; 7 bases line up with TRBD2. CDR3 length equals 16 residues. J gave up 2 bases and V 4 bases, and 9 bases lay outside the gene matches. Germline V lookup: CDR1 LGHNA, CDR2 YSLEER. CDR3 DNA: TGCGCCAGCAGCCCTAGTTCGGGGACTAACACAGATACGCAGTATTTT. Its protein is CASSPSSGTNTDTQYF.

This clonotype was observed many times. The genes are TRBV20-1 and TRBJ2-7; no firm D call. The CDR3 has 13 amino acids. Deletions cut 1 base from V and 2 bases from J, with 9 bases between. Germline V gives CDR1 DFQATT, CDR2 SNEGSKA (reference sequence). CDR3 DNA: TGCAGTGCTAGAGGACCAAGACCCTACGAGCAGTACTTC. Translated: CSARGPRPYEQYF.

This clonotype has at least ten counts. The gene calls are TRBV24-1 and TRBJ1-2; D gene unclear. Germline loops: CDR1 KGHDR, CDR2 SFDVKD. The germline V and J ends were trimmed by 6 bases and 4 bases, with 8 bases remaining between them. The CDR3 extends over 12 amino acids. In DNA, the CDR3 is TGTGCCACCAGTCAGGAGGGCTATGGCTACACCTTC. This encodes CATSQEGYGYTF.

V is TRBV7-9 and J is TRBJ2-2; TRBD1 aligns across 8 bases. Germline assignment: CDR1 SEHNR and CDR2 FQNEAQ (reference sequence). The length of the CDR3 is 16 residues. Trimming took 1 base from V and 8 from J; bases not matched to a gene: 9. Here the CDR3 reads CASSLDASTGEGELFF. DNA for the CDR3: TGTGCCAGCAGCTTAGACGCCTCGACAGGGGAGGGGGAGCTGTTTTTT.

This clonotype turned up a few times. The V call is TRBV19, the J call TRBJ1-2; D is possibly TRBD1 (5 bases). CDR3 length: 13 residues. Trimming took off 6 bases at V and 8 bases at J, with 16 bases between the two ends. Germline V CDR1 and CDR2: LNHDA, SQIVND (reference sequence). CDR3 DNA: TGTGCCAGTAGGCCCGACAGCCTTGGCGGCTACACCTTC. The encoded protein is CASRPDSLGGYTF. Variable domain in full (rest from reference TRBV19 and TRBJ1-2): DGGITQSPKYLFRKEGQNVTLSCEQNLNHDAMYWYRQDPGQGLRLIYYSQIVNDFQKGDIAEGYSVSREKKESFPLTVTSAQKNPTAFYLCASRPDSLGGYTFGSGTRLTVV.